The entry that follows covers one TCR beta chain sequence. Its antigen remains unknown. Germline V CDR1 and CDR2: SGHTA, FQGTGA. V gave up 5 bases and J gave up 4 bases; unmatched junction bases: 10. This CDR3 is 16 amino acids long. TCRdb ran MiXCR on the reads and lists one entry per CDR3 protein. The sample consists of some 180,000 distinct CDR3 sequences, roughly a fifth of them appearing once. These data are taken from a study of T cell repertoires in cytomegalovirus infection. In the study overall: TCR beta signatures that were public indicated CMV infection and matching HLA type. Study results and limitations: CMV-specific TCR beta clonotypes restricted by HLA-C dominated the ex vivo response. Accumulated public TCR beta family frequency recognized individuals carrying CMV together with the relevant HLA.

Specimen: PBMCs. The rearrangement links TRBV7-3 to TRBJ2-3; 9 bases align to TRBD1. This receptor was taken from a human donor in good health (CMV status not recorded). Some clones in this sample may be carry-over from other donors' samples. CDR3 DNA: TGTGCCAGCAGCCCTTCCGGACAGGGGTACGCAGATACGCAGTATTTT. This codes for CASSPSGQGYADTQYF.